These 3 T cell receptor beta chains came from one sample sequenced in a study of spatial heterogeneity in lung cancer (dated by TCRdb to between 2017 and 2020). The meaning of the sample's time point label: sample taken at primary tumor resection. Without any cell sorting, TCR sequencing was performed on whole RNA extracted either from tumor and nontumor lung tissue or from cryopreserved PBMC samples. The method was 5' RACE. The data were produced on a NextSeq 500. TCRdb passed the public sequencing reads through fastp at Q25 and MiXCR, retaining productive beta sequences. Each entry is one CDR3 protein sequence, shown with its most common DNA and genes. Here the sample has 2,500 to 3,000 distinct CDR3 sequences; roughly 8.5% occur a single time. The ten largest make up around 40% of the sample. Sequencing used normal lung tissue next to the tumor, obtained at surgery. The receptors were sampled from a male donor with early-stage non-small cell lung cancer.

Within the sample, this clonotype is medium-sized. This beta chain is an off-target read within a library intended for alpha chains, so its frequency means little. The chain employs TRBV5-1 and TRBJ2-1; 7 bases are a match to TRBD2. The CDR3 consists of 15 residues. The V gene end was trimmed by 2 bases and the J gene end by 5 bases; junction bases not matched to a gene: 7. Germline lookup yields CDR1 SGHRS and CDR2 YFSETQ. The CDR3 loop reads CASSLFGLENNEQFF. DNA for the CDR3: TGCGCCAGCAGCTTATTCGGACTAGAAAACAATGAGCAGTTCTTC.

This clonotype was seen repeatedly, ten times or more. This beta chain represents an off-target read in a library built for alpha chains; its size is of limited meaning. The gene calls are TRBV20-1 and TRBJ2-7, with D perhaps matching TRBD1 or TRBD2 (5 bases each). Germline values: CDR1 DFQATT, CDR2 SNEGSKA (reference sequence). The V end was cut by 0 bases, the J end by 9 bases, with 18 bases between. CDR3 length: 14 amino acids. This CDR3 reads CSARDKRDALGQYF. The CDR3 DNA sequence: TGCAGTGCTAGAGATAAACGGGACGCCTTAGGGCAGTACTTC.

Worth noting for this clonotype: The library was built for alpha chains, so this beta chain is an off-target read and its size means little. J is TRBJ1-2 and V is TRBV20-1, with D uncertain. Germline V CDR1 and CDR2: DFQATT, SNEGSKA (reference sequence). V lost 0 bases and J 5 bases, leaving 19 bases between the germline ends. This CDR3 has 16 amino acids. CDR3 DNA sequence: TGCAGTGCTAGAGAGGGTGTCAGCCGAGCGAATTATGGCTACACCTTC. This gives the protein CSAREGVSRANYGYTF.